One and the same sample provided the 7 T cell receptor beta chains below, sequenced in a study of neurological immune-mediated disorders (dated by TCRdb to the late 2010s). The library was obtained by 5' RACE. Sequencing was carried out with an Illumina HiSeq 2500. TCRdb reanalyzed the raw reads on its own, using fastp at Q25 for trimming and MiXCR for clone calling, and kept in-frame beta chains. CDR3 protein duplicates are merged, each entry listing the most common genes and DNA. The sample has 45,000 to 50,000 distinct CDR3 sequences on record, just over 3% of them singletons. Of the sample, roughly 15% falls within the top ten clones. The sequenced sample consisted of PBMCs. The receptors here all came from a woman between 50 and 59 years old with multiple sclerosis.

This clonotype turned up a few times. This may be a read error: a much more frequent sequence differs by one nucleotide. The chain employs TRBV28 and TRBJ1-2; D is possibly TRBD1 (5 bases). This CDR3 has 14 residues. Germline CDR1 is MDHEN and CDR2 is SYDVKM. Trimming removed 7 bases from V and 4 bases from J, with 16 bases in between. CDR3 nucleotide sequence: TGTGCCAGCAACCAAATCGGGGGGACCTATGGCTACACCTTC. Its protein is CASNQIGGTYGYTF.

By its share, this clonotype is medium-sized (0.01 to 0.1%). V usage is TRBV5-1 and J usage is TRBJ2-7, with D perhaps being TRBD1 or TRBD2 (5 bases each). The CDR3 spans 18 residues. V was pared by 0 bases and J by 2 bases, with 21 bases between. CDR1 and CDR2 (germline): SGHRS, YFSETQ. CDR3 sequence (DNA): TGCGCCAGCAGCTTGGGATACGGGACCCCCAGGATCCCCTACGAGCAGTACTTC. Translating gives CASSLGYGTPRIPYEQYF.

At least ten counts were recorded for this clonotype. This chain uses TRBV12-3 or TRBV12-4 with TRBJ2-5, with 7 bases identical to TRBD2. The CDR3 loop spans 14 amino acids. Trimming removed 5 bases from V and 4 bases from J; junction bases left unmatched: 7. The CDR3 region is CASSPTSWIETQYF. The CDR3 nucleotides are TGTGCCAGCAGTCCGACTAGCTGGATAGAGACCCAGTACTTC.

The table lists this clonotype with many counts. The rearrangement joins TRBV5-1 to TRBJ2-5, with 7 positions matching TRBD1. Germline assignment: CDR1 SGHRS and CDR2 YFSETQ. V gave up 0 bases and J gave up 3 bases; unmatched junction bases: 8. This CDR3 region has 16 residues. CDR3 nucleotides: TGCGCCAGCAGCTTGGCAATACAGGGGTTGGAAGAGACCCAGTACTTC. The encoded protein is CASSLAIQGLEETQYF.

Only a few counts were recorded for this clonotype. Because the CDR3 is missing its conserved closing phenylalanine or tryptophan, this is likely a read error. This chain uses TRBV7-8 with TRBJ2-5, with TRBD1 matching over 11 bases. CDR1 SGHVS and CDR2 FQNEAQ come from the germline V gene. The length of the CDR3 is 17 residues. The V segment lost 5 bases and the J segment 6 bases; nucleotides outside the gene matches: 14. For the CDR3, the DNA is TGTGCCAGCAGCCCCCCGTTAAGGACAGGGGGCCTCAAGACCCAGTACAAC. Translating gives CASSPPLRTGGLKTQYN.

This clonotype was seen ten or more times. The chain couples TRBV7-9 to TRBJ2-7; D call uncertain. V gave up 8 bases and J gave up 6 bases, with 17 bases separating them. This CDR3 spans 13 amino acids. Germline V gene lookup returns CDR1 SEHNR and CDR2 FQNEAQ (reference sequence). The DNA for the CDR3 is TGTGCCAGCGGCCATGATGGGTCCACCGAGCAGTACTTC. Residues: CASGHDGSTEQYF.

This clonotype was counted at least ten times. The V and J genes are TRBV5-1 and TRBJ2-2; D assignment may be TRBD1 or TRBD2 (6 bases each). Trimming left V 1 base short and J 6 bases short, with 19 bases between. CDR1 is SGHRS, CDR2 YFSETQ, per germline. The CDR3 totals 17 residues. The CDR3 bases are TGCGCCAGCAGCTTGCGGTCCCCGGCAGGGGAGGCCGGGGAGCTGTTTTTT. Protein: CASSLRSPAGEAGELFF.